Listed here are 9 T cell receptor beta chains from one sample, sequenced in a study of T cells in women clearing cervical HPV infection. TCRdb keeps only in-frame clones here, not all; method: immunoSEQ multiplex PCR. The sample's table shows over 10,000 clones. Sequenced input: blood buffy coat. The receptor set was obtained from a woman aged 18-70 years with a cervical HPV16 infection that either progressed to CIN3+ or cleared (not recorded which).

With regard to this clone: The read ends 3 residues shy of where the CDR3 ends; the end is completed using the germline J gene. The chain couples TRBV7-9 to TRBJ2-7; no definite D call. The CDR3 runs 14 residues. From germline, CDR1 is SEHNR and CDR2 FQNEAQ (reference sequence). V was shortened by 1 base and J by 2 bases, with 9 bases between the two germline ends. Partial CDR3 DNA: TGTGCCAGCAGCTTAGATCCCTTTACCTACGAG. This translates into CASSLDPFTYE. The entire CDR3 protein is CASSLDPFTYEQYF. Full variable domain (remainder filled in from reference TRBV7-9 and TRBJ2-7): DTGVSQNPRHKITKRGQNVTFRCDPISEHNRLYWYRQTLGQGPEFLTYFQNEAQLEKSRLLSDRFSAERPKGSFSTLEIQRTEQGDSAMYLCASSLDPFTYEQYFGPGTRLTVT.

Turning to this clone: The read ends 3 residues before the CDR3 terminus; that terminus is restored from the germline J gene. This chain links TRBV28 with TRBJ2-7; 10 bases align to TRBD1. With V trimmed by 5 bases and J by 5 bases, 9 bases remained unmatched. Germline assignment: CDR1 MDHEN and CDR2 SYDVKM. The length of the CDR3 is 15 residues. CDR3 protein: CASSPQTGGFHEQYF. Partial CDR3 DNA: TGTGCCAGCAGTCCACAGACAGGGGGCTTCCACGAG.

As for this clone: The read terminates 3 residues before the CDR3 end, so the remaining end is supplied by the germline J gene. The V and J genes are TRBV19 and TRBJ1-2; 9 bases are a match to TRBD1. The CDR3 has 15 amino acids. V lost 6 bases, J lost 4 bases, and 9 bases stayed unmatched. The germline CDR1 and CDR2 sequences are LNHDA and SQIVND (reference sequence). The DNA read from the CDR3 is TGTGCCAGTAGCTTCCCGGGACAGGGCGGCTATGGC. It encodes CASSFPGQGGYG. The CDR3, in full, reads CASSFPGQGGYGYTF.

This clone counts as medium-sized by frequency. The read comes to an end 3 residues before the CDR3 does, leaving the germline J gene to fill in the end. This chain connects TRBV2 to TRBJ1-1; possible D gene TRBD1, 5 bases. The length of the CDR3 is 15 residues. The V end lost 2 bases, the J end lost 4 bases, and 14 bases lay between the germline ends. CDR1 is SNHLY, CDR2 FYNNEI, per germline. The part of the CDR3 DNA that was read is TGTGCCAGCAGTGAATCGGCAGGGAGATTCACTGAA. It encodes CASSESAGRFTE. The whole CDR3 sequence is CASSESAGRFTEAFF.

About this clone: The DNA ends 3 residues before the CDR3 does, and the rest of the CDR3 is filled in from the germline J gene. The chain combines TRBV30 with TRBJ2-4; D not resolved. This CDR3 region has 11 residues. From germline, CDR1 is GTSNPN and CDR2 SVGIG (reference sequence). The CDR3: CAWKENYGQYF. The part of the CDR3 DNA that was read is TGTGCCTGGAAAGAAAACTATGGT.

A remark on this clone: From the germline J gene comes the end of the CDR3, since the read stops 3 residues before it. J is TRBJ1-2 and V is TRBV11-2, with 7 bases that match TRBD1. CDR1 is SGHAT, CDR2 FQNNGV, per germline. The CDR3 totals 14 residues. The sequenced CDR3 bases are TGTGCCAGCAGCCCTACGGGAGGGGGCGGAGGC. Its translation: CASSPTGGGGG. The complete CDR3 reads CASSPTGGGGGYTF.

Concerning this clone: At one boundary the junction diverges from the germline segment, which might be a read error. CDR3 DNA, as far as it was read: TGTGCCAGTAGTCCGCGGACAGGGTATGAC. Amino acids: CASSPRTGYD. The whole CDR3 sequence is CASSPRTGYDYTF. The rearrangement uses TRBV19 and TRBJ1-2; 8 bases map to TRBD1. The CDR3 end lies 3 residues beyond the end of the read and is filled in from the germline J gene. Germline V gene sequence: CDR1 LNHDA, CDR2 SQIVND (reference sequence). The CDR3 is 13 residues long.

The CDR3 DNA, read in part, is TGCAGCGCCGAAGAGGGACAGGGAACCTACGAG. Encoded protein: CSAEEGQGTYE. The full CDR3 reads CSAEEGQGTYEQYF. The rearrangement joins TRBV29-1 to TRBJ2-7, with 9 bases aligning to TRBD1. The read falls 3 residues short of the CDR3 end, and the missing part is taken from the germline J gene. The ends lost 7 bases at V and 2 bases at J; junction bases unmatched: 9. CDR1 is SQVTM and CDR2 is ANQGSEA in the germline V gene. The CDR3 spans 14 residues.

Comment on this clone: The CDR3 end lies 3 residues beyond the end of the read and is filled in from the germline J gene. V is TRBV30 and J is TRBJ1-5, with 9 positions matching TRBD1. Trimming at V came to 5 bases and at J to 6 bases, leaving 5 bases not matched to a gene. This CDR3 region has 13 residues. The V gene's germline CDR1 is GTSNPN and CDR2 SVGIG (reference sequence). The covered CDR3 bases are TGTGCCTGGGGGACAGGGATGGGTCAGCCC. Its translation: CAWGTGMGQP. The CDR3, in full, reads CAWGTGMGQPQHF. Full variable domain (remainder filled in from reference TRBV30 and TRBJ1-5): SQTIHQWPATLVQPVGSPLSLECTVEGTSNPNLYWYRQAAGRGLQLLFYSVGIGQISSEVPQNLSASRPQDRQFILSSKKLLLSDSGFYLCAWGTGMGQPQHFGDGTRLSIL.